This T cell receptor (beta chain) is drawn from a study of T cells expressing NK-cell markers. Background on the study: The TCR beta repertoires were obtained from sorted CD3+CD56+NKG2C+, CD3+CD56+NKG2C- and CD3+CD56-NKG2C+ T cells. Points from the study as a whole: Roughly 6 donors had dominant NKG2C+ clonotypes that comprised about 1.0-8% of their CD8+ T cells. Four donors showed these clonotypes also leading the CD3+CD56-NKG2C+ fraction.

CDR1 and CDR2 (germline): LGHDT, YNNKEL (reference sequence). The CDR3 is made up of 14 amino acids. TCRdb reanalyzed the 5' RACE reads, giving one entry per CDR3 protein sequence and no DNA. This table holds about 390,000 distinct CDR3 sequences. Notes on this clonotype: Antigen: not known.

Input material: blood T cells: a sorted CD56 or NKG2C T cell subset, CD4+ or CD8+ T cells, or bulk PBMC T cells (not recorded which). This sequence originates from a woman aged 45 to 65 in good health. The genes are TRBV3-1 and TRBJ2-2; TCRdb's assignment of TRBD2 cannot be checked, as there is no DNA. The CDR3: CASSQGLAAGELFF.